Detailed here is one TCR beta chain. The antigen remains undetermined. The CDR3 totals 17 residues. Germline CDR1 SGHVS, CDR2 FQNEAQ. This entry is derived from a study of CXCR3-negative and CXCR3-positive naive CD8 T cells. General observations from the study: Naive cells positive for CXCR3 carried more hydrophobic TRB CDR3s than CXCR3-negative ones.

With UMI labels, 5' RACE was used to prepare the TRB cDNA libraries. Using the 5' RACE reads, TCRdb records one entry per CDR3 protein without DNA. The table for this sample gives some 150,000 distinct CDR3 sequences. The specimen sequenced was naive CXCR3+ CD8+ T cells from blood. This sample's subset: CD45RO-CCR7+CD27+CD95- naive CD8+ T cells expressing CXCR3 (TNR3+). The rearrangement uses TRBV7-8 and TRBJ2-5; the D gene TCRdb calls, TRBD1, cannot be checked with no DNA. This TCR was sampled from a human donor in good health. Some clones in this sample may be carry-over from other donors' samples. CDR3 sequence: CASSPNRGFLGRETQYF.